This T cell receptor beta chain was profiled in a study of graft-versus-host responses after intestinal transplantation (dated by TCRdb to about 2021). Notes on the research overall: Recipients received multivisceral, liver-intestinal, or isolated intestinal transplants. The cohort enrolled about two dozen intestinal transplant recipients, one of whom was a retransplant, and a few patients without pretransplant specimens were excluded. Every recipient was given anti-thymocyte globulin induction, followed by about three years of maintenance tacrolimus and steroids. To identify alloreactive clones, pre-transplant mixed lymphocyte reaction products were sequenced and compared with unstimulated pre-transplant donor and recipient T cells. Samples from a few later patients were sequenced in-house on an Illumina MiSeq with MiXCR processing rather than by the commercial service. After intestinal transplantation, graft-versus-host and host-versus-graft alloreactive T cell clones in the graft, circulation and bone marrow were tracked using bulk TCR-beta CDR3 sequencing. Donor T cell macrochimerism was defined as a peak of at least 4% donor T cells among recipient peripheral blood mononuclear cells.

On the study overall, not on this receptor specifically: Early after transplant, peak levels of circulating GvH clones were associated with declines in HvG clones. The conclusions were limited by the relatively low number and heterogeneity of the intestinal transplant patients. In the allografts of patients with donor T cell macrochimerism, GvH to HvG T cell clonal ratios were high. GvH clones were found in recipient bone marrow, and some of the GvH clones appeared earlier in ileal mucosa or blood, which is consistent with an intestinal mucosal origin.

The sample's time point label, in plain terms: cells obtained before transplantation from donor or recipient. CD3+CD4+ and CD3+CD8+ populations were FACS-sorted from unstimulated pre-transplant donor and recipient cells taken from spleen or lymph nodes. Concerning this clone: The clone's antigen remains unknown. It has no much larger one-base neighbor in the sample; base qualities were not kept.

The CDR3 runs 16 amino acids, cysteine and phenylalanine included. The entry retains the CDR3 DNA only, 48 bases that are in frame from base 1. V drops 0 bases and J drops 5 bases, leaving 14 bases in between. CDR1 and CDR2 are drawn from the germline V gene: SGHTA, FQGTGA. Libraries were prepared through the immunoSEQ multiplex PCR assay. For most patients, genomic DNA was isolated using the Qiagen DNeasy Blood and Tissue Kit and was shipped frozen to Adaptive Biotechnologies for TCR sequencing. For most patients, high-throughput TCR-beta CDR3 sequencing of genomic DNA was performed by Adaptive Biotechnologies. In the authors' own workflow: TCR sequencing data were retrieved from Adaptive's ImmunoSEQ software for roughly 20 patients, whereas a few other patients were processed with MiXCR and VDJtools. To correct CD4 versus CD8 sorting errors, any sequence found in both subsets at a frequency ratio below 5:1 was removed. CDR3 nucleotide sequences shared between donor and recipient were removed because the origin of such sequences could not be assigned. To count as alloreactive, a clone needed at least 2-fold expansion over unstimulated cells and a minimum CFSE-low frequency of 0.002% (template counts) or 0.001% (read counts). Clones detected in sequenced pre-transplant spleen, lymph node, or MLR CFSE-low populations of the donor or recipient were defined as mappable. Cumulative frequency of alloreactive clones was calculated as a percentage of all sequences weighted by copy number. TCRdb stores this immuneACCESS table with in-frame sequences only. Part of the clones is absent; in the studies checked, under half of the shortfall reflects unresolved V genes, and no reason is known for the rest. That table supplies the V and J calls and clone size; D and trimming were determined from the DNA. The sample data list 90,000 to 150,000 clones, and over 85% of these were observed just once. Of the sample, approximately 0.11% is held by the ten largest clones.

The sequence is built from TRBV7-3 and TRBJ2-1; the D segment cannot be called with confidence. This TCR came from a human donor who received an intestinal transplant. Sequenced material: unstimulated CD4+ T cells sorted from spleen or lymph node cells, taken before intestinal transplant. CDR3 sequence: CASSLTIASFNNEQFF. The bases read TGTGCCAGCAGCTTAACTATTGCCTCCTTCAACAATGAGCAGTTCTTC.